The TCR beta chain described here comes from a study of T-cell reconstitution after alpha-beta-depleted transplantation in children. The ends were cut back, 4 bases at V and 3 bases at J, with 16 bases in the middle. The CDR3 covers 15 residues. Unique molecular identifiers were used in preparing the TCRbeta library. Via MiXCR, TCRdb re-called the PCR reads, giving one row per CDR3 protein. The sample comprises hundreds of thousands of distinct CDR3 sequences, about 11% of which are singletons, and under 30% rests with the top ten. Broader study findings: Recipient T cells and thymic progenitors that survived were the source of the high TCRbeta diversity seen at day 60 in some patients. The authors attributed T-cell counts and diversity one year after transplant mostly to newly produced T cells. The origin of alpha-beta T cells about two months after transplant was reportedly several hundred expanded graft clones.

Many counts were recorded for this clonotype. Its antigen is undetermined. This clonotype was obtained from a child in the first two years of life with acute myeloid leukemia, due to receive a stem cell transplant. The sequenced sample was PBMCs, obtained before TCRalphabeta/CD19-depleted stem cell transplant. V gene TRBV12-3 or TRBV12-4 combines with J gene TRBJ2-7; no firm D call. The CDR3 coding sequence is TGTGCCAGCAGTTCCCCTGATCGCCAAGACTACGAGCAGTACTTC. Encoded protein: CASSSPDRQDYEQYF.